What follows describes a single T cell receptor (beta chain). This sample was taken from a study of cytomegalovirus exposure and HLA in healthy donors. At the level of the study: The approximately 120 validation repertoires, a later analysis reported, used the same platform as the approximately 670 first-cohort repertoires.

Trimming stripped 3 bases from V and 3 bases from J, with 12 bases between. Germline lookup yields CDR1 LGHNA and CDR2 YSLEER. This CDR3 region has 15 residues. Measured with immunoSEQ multiplex PCR; TCRdb has only the in-frame clones, and not every one. The sample has roughly 150,000 clones, about 89% seen once. The source material was PBMCs. The chain recombines TRBV4-3 with TRBJ1-5, with a possible D match to TRBD1 (6 bases). The clonotype originates from a woman aged 18-29 years in good health and CMV-seropositive. The CDR3 region has the DNA TGCGCCAGCAGCCAGGAACAGGGTGTCAATCAGCCCCAGCATTTT. Translated: CASSQEQGVNQPQHF.